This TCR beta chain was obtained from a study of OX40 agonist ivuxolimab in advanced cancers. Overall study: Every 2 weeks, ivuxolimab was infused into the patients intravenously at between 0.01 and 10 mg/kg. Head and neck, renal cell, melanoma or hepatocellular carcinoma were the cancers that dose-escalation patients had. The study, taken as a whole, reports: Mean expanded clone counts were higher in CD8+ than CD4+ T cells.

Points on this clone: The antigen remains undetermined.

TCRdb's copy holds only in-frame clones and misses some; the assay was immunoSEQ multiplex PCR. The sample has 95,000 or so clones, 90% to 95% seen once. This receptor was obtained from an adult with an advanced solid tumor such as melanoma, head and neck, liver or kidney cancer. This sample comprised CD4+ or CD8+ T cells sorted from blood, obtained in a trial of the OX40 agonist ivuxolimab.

The CDR3 spells CASSKVGRTGNTGELFF. CDR3 bases: TGTGCCAGCAGCAAAGTAGGCAGGACTGGCAACACCGGGGAGCTGTTTTTT. The chain has TRBV21-1 and TRBJ2-2; TRBD2 is the table's D call and was not checked against the DNA. TRBV21-1 is shown as a pseudogene. The length of the CDR3 is 17 residues.